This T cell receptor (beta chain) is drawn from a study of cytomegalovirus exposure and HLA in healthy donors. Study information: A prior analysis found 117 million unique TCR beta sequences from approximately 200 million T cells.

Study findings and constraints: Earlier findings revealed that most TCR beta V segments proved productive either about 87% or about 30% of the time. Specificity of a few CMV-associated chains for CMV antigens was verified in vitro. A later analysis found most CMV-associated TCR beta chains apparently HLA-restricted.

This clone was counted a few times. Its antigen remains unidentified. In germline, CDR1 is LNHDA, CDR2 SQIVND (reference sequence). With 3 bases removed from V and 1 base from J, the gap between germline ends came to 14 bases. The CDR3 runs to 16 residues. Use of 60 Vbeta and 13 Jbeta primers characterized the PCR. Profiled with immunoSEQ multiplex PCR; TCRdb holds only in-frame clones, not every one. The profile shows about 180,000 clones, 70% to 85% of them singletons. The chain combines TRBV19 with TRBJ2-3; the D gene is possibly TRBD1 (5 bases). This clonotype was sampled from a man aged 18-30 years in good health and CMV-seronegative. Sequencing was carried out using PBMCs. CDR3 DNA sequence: TGTGCCAGTAGTATCCCTAAGGTAGGGGGCACAGATACGCAGTATTTT. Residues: CASSIPKVGGTDTQYF.